This T cell receptor beta chain came from a study of shared clonotypes between healthy human individuals. This CDR3 is 13 amino acids long. Trimming pared 0 bases from V and 1 base from J, leaving 3 bases between. Germline V gene data show CDR1 as SEHNR and CDR2 as FQNEAQ (reference sequence). In the naive CD8 group, cells lacked CD45RO and were positively selected for CCR7, so terminally differentiated effector memory CD45RA+ cells were left out. The data were produced by immunoSEQ multiplex PCR, yet TCRdb's version contains in-frame clones alone and is incomplete. Among around 1,900,000 clones, about 93% were seen once, and the ten largest hold around 1.8%. Regarding the study as a whole: Rarefaction showed sorted-subset sequencing was incomplete despite large depth.

A remark on this clone: No antigen is known for it.

The rearrangement uses TRBV7-9 and TRBJ2-5, with no clear D. This receptor was identified in a man younger than 30 in good health. Some clones in this sample may be carry-over from other donors' samples. Specimen: naive CD8+ T cells from PBMCs. This CDR3 reads CASSLASQETQYF. DNA for the CDR3: TGTGCCAGCAGCTTAGCATCCCAAGAGACCCAGTACTTC.